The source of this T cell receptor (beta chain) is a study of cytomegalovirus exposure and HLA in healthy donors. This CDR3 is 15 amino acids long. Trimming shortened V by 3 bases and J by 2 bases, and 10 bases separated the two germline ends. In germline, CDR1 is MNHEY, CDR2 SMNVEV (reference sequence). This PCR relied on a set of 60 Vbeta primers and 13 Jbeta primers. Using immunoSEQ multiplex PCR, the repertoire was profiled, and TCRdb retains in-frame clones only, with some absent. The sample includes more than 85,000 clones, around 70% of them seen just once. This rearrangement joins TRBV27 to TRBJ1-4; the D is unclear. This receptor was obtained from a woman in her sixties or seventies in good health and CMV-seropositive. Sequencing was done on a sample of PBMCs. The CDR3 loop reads CASSFRANTNEKLFF. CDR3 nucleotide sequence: TGTGCCAGCAGTTTCCGAGCTAACACTAATGAAAAACTGTTTTTT.